The 2 T cell receptor beta chains given below trace back to one sample, sequenced in a study of lymphopenia after photon versus proton radiotherapy (dated by TCRdb to the late 2010s). The protocol used for the library was the immunoSEQ multiplex PCR assay. Entries here come from immuneACCESS through TCRdb and include only in-frame sequences with V and J called. Some clones fail to appear in such tables; in the studies checked, an unresolved V gene covers under half of the shortfall, and the cause of the remainder is unknown. This sample gives 150,000 or so clones in total; 70% to 90% of them show up just once. The ten largest clones add up to about 4.7% of the sample. This specimen consisted of peripheral blood, obtained from a patient treated with photon-based radiotherapy. The receptors here all came from a man aged 45-60 years with gastric cancer.

This rearrangement joins TRBV19 to TRBJ1-4; D remains ambiguous. V was cut by 3 bases and J by 6 bases, with 8 bases left in between. Looked up from germline, CDR1 is LNHDA and CDR2 is SQIVND (reference sequence). CDR3 size: 13 residues. CDR3 sequence: CASSIGLHEKLFF. The CDR3 nucleotides are TGTGCCAGTAGTATCGGCCTGCATGAAAAACTGTTTTTT.

The chain has TRBV23-1 and TRBJ2-6; a weak D match, TRBD2 (5 bases). TRBV23-1 is annotated as an ORF whose role is uncertain. This CDR3 is built from 20 residues. With 2 bases removed from V and 0 bases from J, the gap between germline ends came to 20 bases. The CDR3 reads CASSQRVGGGLFSGANVLTF. The CDR3 region has the DNA TGCGCCAGCAGTCAACGGGTGGGTGGTGGACTGTTCTCTGGGGCCAACGTCCTGACTTTC.